The 21 T cell receptor beta chains listed next were all sequenced from one sample in a study of blood T cell repertoires in COVID-19. Using immunoSEQ multiplex PCR, the repertoire was profiled, and TCRdb retains in-frame clones only, with some absent. Here the sample spans about 280,000 clones, more than 85% being singletons. Material: PBMCs or T cells enriched from blood (not recorded which). The source is a man aged 35 to 55 who had been exposed to COVID-19.

V and J are TRBV4-1 and TRBJ1-3, with TRBD1 as a possible D gene (6 bases). Per germline, CDR1 MGHRA and CDR2 YSYEKL. The CDR3 is 16 amino acids. V was clipped by 1 base and J by 0 bases, with 10 bases between them. The CDR3 DNA is TGCGCCAGCAGCCAAGCGACAGGCCGCTCTGGAAACACCATATATTTT. Its translation is CASSQATGRSGNTIYF.

This chain uses TRBV27 with TRBJ2-2; the D gene is possibly TRBD1 (5 bases). CDR1 is MNHEY and CDR2 is SMNVEV in the germline V gene (reference sequence). This CDR3 is 14 amino acids long. The V end was cut by 2 bases, the J end by 4 bases, with 8 bases between. CDR3 residues: CASSLQGITGELFF. The CDR3, as DNA: TGTGCCAGCAGTTTACAGGGAATCACCGGGGAGCTGTTTTTT.

V is TRBV5-1 and J is TRBJ2-7; tentative D call: TRBD2 (7 bases). This CDR3 contains 14 residues. Germline assignment: CDR1 SGHRS and CDR2 YFSETQ. V was shortened by 4 bases and J by 3 bases, with 14 bases between the two germline ends. DNA for the CDR3: TGCGCCAGCAGCGCGCAAGGGGGGGGCTACGAGCAGTACTTC. This translates into CASSAQGGGYEQYF. Together with reference TRBV5-1 and TRBJ2-7, the CDR3 gives the full variable domain: KAGVTQTPRYLIKTRGQQVTLSCSPISGHRSVSWYQQTPGQGLQFLFEYFSETQRNKGNFPGRFSGRQFSNSRSEMNVSTLELGDSALYLCASSAQGGGYEQYFGPGTRLTVT.

The chain links TRBV5-4 to TRBJ1-3, with 9 nucleotides matching TRBD1. After removal of 0 bases from V and 3 bases from J, the junction contained 7 bases not matched to a gene. In germline, CDR1 is SGHNT, CDR2 YYREEE (reference sequence). This CDR3 contains 17 residues. The CDR3 is CASSLVSGQGFGNTIYF. CDR3 DNA: TGTGCCAGCAGCTTGGTCTCGGGACAGGGTTTTGGAAACACCATATATTTT.

This clone was detected a few times. The chain combines TRBV3-1 (or the pseudogene TRBV3-2) with TRBJ1-3; 8 nucleotides match TRBD1. The CDR3 contains 16 residues. Trimming cost V 4 bases and J 0 bases; bases outside gene matches: 5. Germline values: CDR1 LGHDT, CDR2 YNNKEL (reference sequence). This CDR3 reads CASSPRTGSSGNTIYF. The CDR3 nucleotides read TGTGCCAGCAGCCCCAGGACAGGGAGCTCTGGAAACACCATATATTTT.

The chain uses TRBV27 and TRBJ2-1, with 9 bases fitting TRBD2. The V gene end was trimmed by 5 bases and the J gene end by 6 bases; junction bases not matched to a gene: 11. CDR1 is MNHEY, CDR2 SMNVEV, per germline (reference sequence). The CDR3 consists of 16 residues. The CDR3 loop is CASSQGLAGPINEQFF. The CDR3 DNA reads TGTGCCAGCAGTCAGGGGCTAGCGGGGCCGATCAATGAGCAGTTCTTC.

This clone was found once. The chain is built from TRBV5-1 and TRBJ2-2, with 9 bases identical to TRBD2. The CDR3 consists of 18 residues. Trimming removed 1 base from V and 1 base from J; junction bases left unmatched: 8. Germline V gene sequence: CDR1 SGHRS, CDR2 YFSETQ. The CDR3 region has the DNA TGCGCCAGCAGCTTGACCTCGGGACTAGCTGGGAACACCGGGGAGCTGTTTTTT. It yields the protein CASSLTSGLAGNTGELFF.

This chain joins TRBV9 and TRBJ1-3, with 8 bases matching TRBD1. V was clipped by 4 bases and J by 2 bases; unmatched bases: 14. CDR3 size: 18 residues. The V gene's germline CDR1 is SGDLS and CDR2 YYNGEE. The CDR3 sequence: CASSPRFQGAQTGNTIYF. The CDR3 nucleotides read TGTGCCAGCAGCCCAAGGTTTCAGGGGGCGCAAACTGGAAACACCATATATTTT.

The rearrangement uses TRBV12-3 or TRBV12-4 and TRBJ2-5; tentatively, D is TRBD2 (5 bases). V was shortened by 4 bases and J by 14 bases, with 20 bases between the two germline ends. The CDR3 spans 13 residues. CDR3 sequence reads: CASSSHRSGRLYF. In DNA form, the CDR3 reads TGTGCCAGCAGTTCTCACCGAAGCGGACGTCTTTACTTC.

This rearrangement joins TRBV6-2 or TRBV6-3 to TRBJ2-3; D is undetermined. V lost 4 bases, J lost 1 base, and 6 bases lay in between. Germline V gene lookup returns CDR1 MNHEY and CDR2 SVGEGT. This CDR3 is 13 amino acids long. For the CDR3, the DNA is TGTGCCAGCAGTTCCGCAGGCACAGATACGCAGTATTTT. Translated: CASSSAGTDTQYF.

V and J are TRBV5-5 and TRBJ1-3, with D perhaps matching TRBD1 (6 bases). CDR1 and CDR2 (germline): SGHKS, YYEKEE (reference sequence). The CDR3 sequence is 14 residues long. Trimming stripped 0 bases from V and 8 bases from J, with 12 bases between. CDR3 loop: CASSLDGGRDTIYF. As DNA, the CDR3 is TGTGCCAGCAGCTTGGATGGGGGCCGAGACACCATATATTTT.

This chain links TRBV11-2 with TRBJ2-1; TRBD2 matches 13 bases. V trimming: 1 base; J trimming: 4 bases; junction bases outside the gene matches: 1. The germline V gene encodes CDR1 SGHAT and CDR2 FQNNGV. This CDR3 comprises 16 residues. CDR3 in DNA: TGTGCCAGCAGCTTAGGGGGACTAGCGGGGTACAATGAGCAGTTCTTC. It is translated as CASSLGGLAGYNEQFF.

The gene calls are TRBV28 and TRBJ1-5; D remains ambiguous. V dropped 3 bases and J dropped 0 bases, with 9 bases sitting between them. The CDR3 is made up of 15 amino acids. From germline, CDR1 is MDHEN and CDR2 SYDVKM. CDR3 in amino acids: CASSLSQISNQPQHF. Here the CDR3 DNA reads TGTGCCAGCAGTTTGTCCCAGATTAGCAATCAGCCCCAGCATTTT.

This clone occurred once. The genes are TRBV19 and TRBJ2-7; D possibly corresponds to TRBD1 (6 bases). Germline V CDR1 and CDR2: LNHDA, SQIVND (reference sequence). Between the trimmed V and J ends, which lost 5 bases and 5 bases, there was a span of 19 bases. This CDR3 is 15 amino acids long. Here the CDR3 reads CASSPATGFVHEQYF. The CDR3 region has the DNA TGTGCCAGTAGTCCCGCCACAGGGTTTGTCCACGAGCAGTACTTC. Combining the CDR3 with reference TRBV19 and TRBJ2-7 gives the whole variable domain DGGITQSPKYLFRKEGQNVTLSCEQNLNHDAMYWYRQDPGQGLRLIYYSQIVNDFQKGDIAEGYSVSREKKESFPLTVTSAQKNPTAFYLCASSPATGFVHEQYFGPGTRLTVT.

CDR3 sequence: CASTPGGVWETQYF. The CDR3 DNA reads as TGTGCCAGCACCCCTGGCGGGGTTTGGGAGACCCAGTACTTC. V and J are TRBV28 and TRBJ2-5, with a tentative D call TRBD2 (6 bases). Looked up from germline, CDR1 is MDHEN and CDR2 is SYDVKM. Trimming removed 7 bases from V and 5 bases from J, with 17 bases in between. CDR3 length: 14 amino acids.

The chain has TRBV5-1 and TRBJ1-4; D gene ambiguous. V lost 0 bases and J 7 bases, leaving 10 bases between the germline ends. Per germline, CDR1 SGHRS and CDR2 YFSETQ. CDR3 length: 14 amino acids. CDR3 protein: CASSLVGEGEKLFF. The DNA of the CDR3 is TGCGCCAGCAGCTTGGTAGGAGAGGGTGAAAAACTGTTTTTT.

The rearrangement joins TRBV7-9 to TRBJ1-4; 9 bases align to TRBD1. CDR1 and CDR2 (germline): SEHNR, FQNEAQ (reference sequence). The CDR3 extends over 15 amino acids. V was pared by 5 bases and J by 6 bases, with 7 bases of the junction left unmatched. The CDR3: CASSNSGTGYEKLFF. Written as DNA, the CDR3 is TGTGCCAGCAGCAACTCCGGGACAGGGTATGAAAAACTGTTTTTT.

The rearrangement links TRBV30 to TRBJ1-4; a weak D match, TRBD1 (6 bases). The CDR3 is 17 amino acids. Germline lookup yields CDR1 GTSNPN and CDR2 SVGIG (reference sequence). The V end was cut by 2 bases, the J end by 4 bases, with 20 bases between. DNA for the CDR3: TGTGCCTGGAGTCTATTAGACCGGGACACAATTAATGAAAAACTGTTTTTT. This encodes CAWSLLDRDTINEKLFF. The full variable domain, rest sourced from reference TRBV30 and TRBJ1-4, is SQTIHQWPATLVQPVGSPLSLECTVEGTSNPNLYWYRQAAGRGLQLLFYSVGIGQISSEVPQNLSASRPQDRQFILSSKKLLLSDSGFYLCAWSLLDRDTINEKLFFGSGTQLSVL.

This chain uses TRBV5-1 with TRBJ1-3, with a possible D match to TRBD1 (5 bases). V lost 2 bases and J lost 0, with 9 bases in between. The CDR3 runs 15 residues. Germline CDR1 SGHRS, CDR2 YFSETQ. CDR3 nucleotides: TGCGCCAGCAGCTTAGACAGTAACTCTGGAAACACCATATATTTT. Protein sequence: CASSLDSNSGNTIYF.

The chain joins TRBV27 to TRBJ2-3, with D maybe TRBD1 (5 bases). This CDR3 spans 16 amino acids. V lost 3 bases to trimming and J lost 4 bases, with 17 bases between them. Germline CDR1 reads MNHEY; CDR2 reads SMNVEV (reference sequence). The CDR3: CASSFLRTSVPDTQYF. The DNA for the CDR3 is TGTGCCAGCAGTTTCTTACGGACAAGTGTCCCAGATACGCAGTATTTT.

This clone appeared a single time. The chain employs TRBV27 and TRBJ2-7, with 8 bases identical to TRBD2. J was trimmed by 2 bases and V by 6 bases; bases with no gene match: 12. The CDR3 sequence is 16 residues long. Germline V gene lookup returns CDR1 MNHEY and CDR2 SMNVEV (reference sequence). The CDR3 loop is CASSWTAGDRTYEQYF. In DNA form, the CDR3 reads TGTGCCAGCAGCTGGACAGCGGGAGATCGCACCTACGAGCAGTACTTC.